This note documents a single T cell receptor beta chain sequence. What it recognizes is unknown. Here immunoSEQ multiplex PCR was the method, and the copy in TCRdb shows in-frame clones only, minus some. The table shows approximately 160,000 clones, with roughly nine tenths occurring only once. The CDR3 contains 13 residues. Germline CDR1 and CDR2: WNHNN and SYGVQD (reference sequence). Trimming cost V 2 bases and J 7 bases, with 9 bases left between them. The sample comes from a study of T cell responses to AZD1222 COVID-19 vaccine. Overall study: The analysis combined second doses at about 4 or about 12 weeks.

Study observations and caveats: Only six people who got AZD1222 tested seropositive at baseline. Close to half of all spike-specific TCRs reportedly target regions of the variants that are unmutated. Females made up more of the donors, who were largely white British, and clonal diversity may have come out too low.

This TCR was sampled from an adult in good health. This chain links TRBV10-1 with TRBJ2-1; no reliable D call. The sequences come from peripheral blood, collected on day 0 of AZD1222 vaccination. The CDR3 DNA reads as TGCGCCAGCAGTGAGGAATTCTTGAATGAGCAGTTCTTC. Amino acid sequence: CASSEEFLNEQFF.